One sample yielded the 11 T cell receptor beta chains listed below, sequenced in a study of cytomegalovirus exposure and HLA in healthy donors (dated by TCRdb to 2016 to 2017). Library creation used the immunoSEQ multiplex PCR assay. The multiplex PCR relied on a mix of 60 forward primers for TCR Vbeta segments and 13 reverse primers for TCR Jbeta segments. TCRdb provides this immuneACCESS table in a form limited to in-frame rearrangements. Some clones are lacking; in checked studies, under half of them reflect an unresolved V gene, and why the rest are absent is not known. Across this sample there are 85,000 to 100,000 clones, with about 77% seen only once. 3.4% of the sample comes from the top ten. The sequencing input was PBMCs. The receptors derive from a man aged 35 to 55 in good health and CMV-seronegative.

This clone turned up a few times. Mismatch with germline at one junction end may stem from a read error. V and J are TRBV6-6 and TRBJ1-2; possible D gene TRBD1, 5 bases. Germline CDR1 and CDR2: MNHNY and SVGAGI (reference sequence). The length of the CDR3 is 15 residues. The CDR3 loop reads CANSYSTDSPSGYTF. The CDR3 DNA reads TGTGCCAACAGTTACTCGACTGACAGCCCTTCTGGCTACACCTTC.

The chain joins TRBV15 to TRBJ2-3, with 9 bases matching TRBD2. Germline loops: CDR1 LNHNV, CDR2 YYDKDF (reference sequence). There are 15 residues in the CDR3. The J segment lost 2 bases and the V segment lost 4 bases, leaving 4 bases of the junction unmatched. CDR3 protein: CATSTSGGSTDTQYF. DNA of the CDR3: TGTGCCACCAGCACCAGCGGGGGGTCCACAGATACGCAGTATTTT.

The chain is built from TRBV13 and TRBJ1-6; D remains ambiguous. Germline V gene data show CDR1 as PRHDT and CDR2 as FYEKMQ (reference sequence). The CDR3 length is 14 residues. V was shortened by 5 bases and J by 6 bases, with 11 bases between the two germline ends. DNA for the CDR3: TGTGCCAGCAGCCTGAATCTAGGTAATTCACCCCTCCACTTT. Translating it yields CASSLNLGNSPLHF.

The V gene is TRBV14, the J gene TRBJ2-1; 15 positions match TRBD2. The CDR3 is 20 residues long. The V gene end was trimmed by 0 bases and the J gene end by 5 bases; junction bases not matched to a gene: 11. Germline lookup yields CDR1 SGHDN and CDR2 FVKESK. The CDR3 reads CASSQDLRWTSGRGDNEQFF. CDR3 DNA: TGTGCCAGCAGCCAAGATCTGCGGTGGACTAGCGGGAGGGGAGACAATGAGCAGTTCTTC. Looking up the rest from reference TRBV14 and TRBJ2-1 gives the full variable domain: EAGVTQFPSHSVIEKGQTVTLRCDPISGHDNLYWYRRVMGKEIKFLLHFVKESKQDESGMPNNRFLAERTGGTYSTLKVQPAELEDSGVYFCASSQDLRWTSGRGDNEQFFGPGTRLTVL.

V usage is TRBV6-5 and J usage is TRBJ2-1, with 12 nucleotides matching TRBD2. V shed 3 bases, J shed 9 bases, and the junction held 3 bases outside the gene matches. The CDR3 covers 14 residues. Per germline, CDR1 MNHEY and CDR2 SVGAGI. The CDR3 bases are TGTGCCAGCAGTTATTGGACTAGCGGGATTGAGCAGTTCTTC. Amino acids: CASSYWTSGIEQFF.

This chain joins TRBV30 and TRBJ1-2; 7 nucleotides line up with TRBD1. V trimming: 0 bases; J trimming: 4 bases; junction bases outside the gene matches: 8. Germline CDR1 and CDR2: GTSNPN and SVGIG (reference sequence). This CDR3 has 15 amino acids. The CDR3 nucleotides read TGTGCCTGGAGTGTTCCGGGACAGAGCACCTATGGCTACACCTTC. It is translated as CAWSVPGQSTYGYTF.

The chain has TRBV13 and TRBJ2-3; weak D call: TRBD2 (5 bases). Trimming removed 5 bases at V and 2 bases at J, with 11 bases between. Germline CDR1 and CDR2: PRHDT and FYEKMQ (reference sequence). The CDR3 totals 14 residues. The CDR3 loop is CASSHPGFTDTQYF. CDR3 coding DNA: TGTGCCAGCAGCCATCCGGGATTCACAGATACGCAGTATTTT.

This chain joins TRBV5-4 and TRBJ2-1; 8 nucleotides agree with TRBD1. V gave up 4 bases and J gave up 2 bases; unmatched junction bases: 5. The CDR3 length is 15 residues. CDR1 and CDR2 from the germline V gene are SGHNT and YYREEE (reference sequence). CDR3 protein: CASSMDREPYNEQFF. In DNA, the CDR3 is TGTGCCAGCAGCATGGACAGGGAGCCCTACAATGAGCAGTTCTTC.

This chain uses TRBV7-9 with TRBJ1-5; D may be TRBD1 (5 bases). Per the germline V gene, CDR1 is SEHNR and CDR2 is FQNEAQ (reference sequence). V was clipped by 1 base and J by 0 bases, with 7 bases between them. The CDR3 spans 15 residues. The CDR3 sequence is CASSLGQYSNQPQHF. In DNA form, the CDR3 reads TGTGCCAGCAGCTTAGGACAGTATAGCAATCAGCCCCAGCATTTT. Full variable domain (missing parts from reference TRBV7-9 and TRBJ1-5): DTGVSQNPRHKITKRGQNVTFRCDPISEHNRLYWYRQTLGQGPEFLTYFQNEAQLEKSRLLSDRFSAERPKGSFSTLEIQRTEQGDSAMYLCASSLGQYSNQPQHFGDGTRLSIL.

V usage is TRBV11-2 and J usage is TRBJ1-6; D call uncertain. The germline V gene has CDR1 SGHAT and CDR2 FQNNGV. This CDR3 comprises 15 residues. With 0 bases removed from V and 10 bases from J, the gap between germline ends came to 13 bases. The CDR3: CASSLDWRHGSPLHF. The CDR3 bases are TGTGCCAGCAGCTTAGACTGGCGGCATGGCTCACCCCTCCACTTT.

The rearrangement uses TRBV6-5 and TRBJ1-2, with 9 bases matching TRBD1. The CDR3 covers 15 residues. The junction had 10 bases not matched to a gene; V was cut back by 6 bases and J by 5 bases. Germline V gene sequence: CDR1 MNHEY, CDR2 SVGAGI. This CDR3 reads CASSRTGVTGYGYTF. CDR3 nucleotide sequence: TGTGCCAGCAGCCGGACAGGGGTAACTGGGTATGGCTACACCTTC.